This T cell receptor (beta chain) emerged from a study of pediatric ulcerative colitis. Study-level results: In rectum, acute severe colitis had expanded clones and less diversity. Two rectal CDR3 clonotypes occurred in all ulcerative colitis patients.

For this clone: Its matching antigen is unknown.

Sequencing was performed with immunoSEQ multiplex PCR; in TCRdb, only in-frame clones are kept and a portion is missing. The profile shows tens of thousands of clones, around 86% of them singletons. Controls had normal endoscopy and no IBD diagnosis within a year. This CDR3 comprises 14 residues. Germline V gene lookup returns CDR1 SGHTS and CDR2 YDEGEE. Trimming took 4 bases from V and 2 from J, leaving 11 bases between them. V and J are TRBV5-8 and TRBJ2-3; a possible D gene is TRBD1 (6 bases). The origin of this receptor is a boy aged 5-17 years who was a control in a study of pediatric ulcerative colitis. The specimen was blood. The CDR3 DNA sequence: TGTGCCAGCAGCCCCAGGGGTTCCACAGATACGCAGTATTTT. Amino acids: CASSPRGSTDTQYF.